This T cell receptor (beta chain) was sequenced for a study of CD8+ T cells in alopecia areata. General study findings and limits: Mouse data revealed clearer TCR sharing than patient data did, a gap possibly tied to HLA. Among the cells sequenced in scalp samples are also the resident alphabeta T cells of normal skin. Relative to normal scalp, lesional scalp, especially alopecia totalis/universalis, showed higher clonality.

T lymphocytes (CD4+ and CD8+) were sorted from PBMCs. Extracted RNA was reverse transcribed, and the resulting cDNA served as sequencing template. Using immunoSEQ multiplex PCR, the repertoire was profiled, and TCRdb retains in-frame clones only, with some absent. Altogether 150,000 or so clones are present, around 86% being singletons, with the ten largest covering roughly 16%. There are 14 residues in the CDR3. V shed 4 bases, J shed 2 bases, and the junction held 4 bases outside the gene matches. Germline CDR1 and CDR2: SEHNR and FQNEAQ (reference sequence). On this clone: The target antigen is unknown. This same CDR3 is encoded by further DNA sequences in the sample.

This TCR came from a human donor with alopecia areata. The rearrangement links TRBV7-9 to TRBJ2-5; 7 positions match TRBD1. The sample here was CD8+ T cells sorted from blood, taken at week 0. The CDR3 region has the DNA TGTGCCAGCAGCTCCCCGGGACAGCAAGAGACCCAGTACTTC. Amino acid sequence: CASSSPGQQETQYF.